These 9 T cell receptor beta chains originate from one sample sequenced in a study of regulatory T cells in long-lasting Graves disease (TCRdb year 2021). Taken with the paper, the label for time point translates to: newly diagnosed GD, antithyroid drugs for less than 3 months. For both TCR sequencing and RNA sequencing, RNA was extracted from PBMCs in TRIzol. Library prep was done by multiplex PCR. Sequenced using an Illumina HiSeq 4000. TCR beta libraries were built with iRepertoire HTBI primers and Arm-PCR amplification of CDR3 regions. The raw public data were reprocessed by TCRdb itself: fastp quality trimming at Q25, MiXCR clonotype calling, in-frame beta chains only. Rows merge per CDR3 protein into single entries with the most common DNA and genes. The sample contains about 240,000 distinct CDR3 sequences, just over 20% of them found a single time. The ten largest clones represent about 15% of the sample.

Here the sequenced sample was peripheral blood mononuclear cells (PBMCs), taken at new diagnosis, from a patient treated with antithyroid drugs. These receptors all come from a female donor with Graves disease.

The chain uses TRBV5-4 and TRBJ2-3; 7 bases agree with TRBD1. This CDR3 region has 14 residues. CDR1 is SGHNT and CDR2 is YYREEE in the germline V gene (reference sequence). V shed 0 bases and J 5 bases; nucleotides not matched to a gene: 3. This CDR3 reads CASSLDDRVDTQYF. As DNA, the CDR3 is TGTGCCAGCAGCTTGGATGACAGGGTAGATACGCAGTATTTT.

The J gene is TRBJ1-6, the V gene TRBV28, with 7 bases that match TRBD1. V shed 5 bases, J shed 6 bases, and the junction held 13 bases outside the gene matches. The CDR3 is 17 amino acids. Germline CDR1 reads MDHEN; CDR2 reads SYDVKM. CDR3 region: CASSLIQGSSLNSPLHF. CDR3 DNA: TGTGCCAGCAGTCTTATACAGGGGAGCTCTCTTAATTCACCCCTCCACTTT.

In its sample, this clonotype was seen a few times. V usage is TRBV29-1 and J usage is TRBJ1-4, with D unclear. This CDR3 has 15 amino acids. Germline V CDR1 and CDR2: SQVTM, ANQGSEA. Trimming shortened V by 5 bases and J by 4 bases, and 17 bases separated the two germline ends. The CDR3 sequence: CSVLGGPRDNEKLFF. Here the CDR3 DNA reads TGCAGCGTTCTCGGAGGGCCGAGGGATAATGAAAAACTGTTTTTT.

The chain has TRBV27 and TRBJ2-2; D uncertain. The ends were cut back, 5 bases at V and 7 bases at J, with 11 bases in the middle. The CDR3 is 13 amino acids. Germline CDR1 reads MNHEY; CDR2 reads SMNVEV (reference sequence). CDR3 nucleotides: TGTGCCAGCAGTCCACACGTTAGCGGGGAGCTGTTTTTT. Its protein product is CASSPHVSGELFF.

This clonotype was detected many times. The chain couples TRBV11-2 to TRBJ2-7, with D tentatively TRBD1 (7 bases). CDR3 length: 14 residues. Trimming cost V 5 bases and J 6 bases, with 17 bases left between them. In germline, CDR1 is SGHAT, CDR2 FQNNGV. The DNA of the CDR3 is TGTGCCAGCAGCCCCCGTACGCGGGACAGCGAGCAGTACTTC. Encoded protein: CASSPRTRDSEQYF.

The gene calls are TRBV7-2 and TRBJ1-5; weak D call: TRBD1 (6 bases). V was clipped by 5 bases and J by 6 bases, with 20 bases between them. Germline CDR1 and CDR2: SGHTA and FQGNSA. This CDR3 is built from 16 residues. The CDR3: CASSKSRGPVGQPQHF. The DNA for the CDR3 is TGTGCCAGCAGCAAGTCCCGGGGGCCGGTAGGTCAGCCCCAGCATTTT.

Turning to this clonotype: Possible read error: a much larger clone is one base away. The CDR3 does not close with the conserved phenylalanine or tryptophan, likely indicating a read error. No DNA is shown, since the ends of the CDR3 on it are uncertain; the CDR3 is the one TCRdb lists. This rearrangement joins TRBV6-1 to TRBJ1-1. Germline CDR1 MNHNS, CDR2 SASEGT. From its first to its last residue, the CDR3 has 8 amino acids. The CDR3 here is CAGSVRIL.

This clonotype was counted at least ten times. The chain has TRBV7-3 and TRBJ2-5; 7 bases align to TRBD1. Looked up from germline, CDR1 is SGHTA and CDR2 is FQGTGA. The length of the CDR3 is 14 residues. Losses at the gene ends were 4 bases for V and 5 bases for J; bases not matched to a gene: 7. The CDR3 DNA reads as TGTGCCAGCAGCTCGGGACAGTCCGGCGAGACCCAGTACTTC. It specifies CASSSGQSGETQYF.

This clonotype has ten or more counts. V is TRBV5-4 and J is TRBJ2-3; 12 bases match TRBD2. The CDR3 extends over 17 amino acids. CDR1 SGHNT and CDR2 YYREEE come from the germline V gene (reference sequence). V trimming: 1 base; J trimming: 6 bases; junction bases outside the gene matches: 9. This chain's CDR3 is CASSLPLLAGGLDTQYF. CDR3 DNA: TGTGCCAGCAGCTTGCCTCTGCTAGCGGGAGGGTTGGATACGCAGTATTTT. Full variable domain (missing parts from reference TRBV5-4 and TRBJ2-3): ETGVTQSPTHLIKTRGQQVTLRCSSQSGHNTVSWYQQALGQGPQFIFQYYREEENGRGNFPPRFSGLQFPNYSSELNVNALELDDSALYLCASSLPLLAGGLDTQYFGPGTRLTVL.